Shown below are 8 T cell receptor beta chains from a single sample sequenced in a study of tumor-infiltrating lymphocytes in glioblastoma multiforme. TCR beta libraries were built from RNA through three nested multiplex PCR rounds using modified ARM-PCR. TCRdb called the multiplex PCR reads again in MiXCR, with one record for every CDR3 protein. The sample has about 15,000 distinct CDR3 sequences; more than 65% are singletons. The sample comprised brain tumor tissue. These receptors came from a male donor with glioblastoma.

The chain links TRBV20-1 to TRBJ1-1; 7 bases match TRBD1. With 6 bases clipped from V and 4 bases from J, the junction kept 8 bases outside the gene matches. The CDR3 has 13 amino acids. Germline values: CDR1 DFQATT, CDR2 SNEGSKA (reference sequence). CDR3: CSAKEAGGTEAFF. CDR3 nucleotide sequence: TGCAGTGCGAAAGAGGCAGGGGGCACTGAAGCTTTCTTT.

On this clonotype itself: The germline gene is not matched at one end of the junction; a read error may be the cause. The chain uses TRBV4-1 and TRBJ1-2; unclear D gene. The CDR3 length is 12 residues. Germline lookup yields CDR1 MGHRA and CDR2 YSYEKL. Here the CDR3 reads CAGSLVGYGYTF. DNA for the CDR3: TGCGCCGGCAGCCTAGTTGGGTATGGCTACACCTTC.

The J gene is TRBJ2-1, the V gene TRBV6-1, with D hard to call. There are 15 residues in the CDR3. Trimming pared 1 base from V and 5 bases from J, leaving 12 bases between. From germline, CDR1 is MNHNS and CDR2 SASEGT. DNA of the CDR3: TGTGCCAGCAGTGAAGAAGTCTTACCAAACAATGAGCAGTTCTTC. Its protein is CASSEEVLPNNEQFF.

Remarks on this clonotype: The final CDR3 position lacks the conserved phenylalanine or tryptophan, pointing to a likely read error. V usage is TRBV11-2 and J usage is TRBJ2-1; D is unresolved. The CDR3 loop spans 13 amino acids. Germline V gene lookup returns CDR1 SGHAT and CDR2 FQNNGV. CDR3 nucleotide sequence: TGTGCCGGCAGCTTAGATATGGGGAATGATCAGTTCTGC. The encoded protein is CAGSLDMGNDQFC.

By sample share, this clonotype is medium-sized. V and J are TRBV20-1 and TRBJ2-6, with 9 nucleotides matching TRBD1. V shed 5 bases and J 1 base; nucleotides not matched to a gene: 12. Germline CDR1 is DFQATT and CDR2 is SNEGSKA (reference sequence). The CDR3 spans 18 residues. CDR3 in amino acids: CSAYVPGQGGSGANVLTF. The CDR3 DNA reads TGCAGTGCTTACGTGCCGGGACAGGGTGGGTCTGGGGCCAACGTCCTGACTTTC.

CDR3 amino acids: CASSLTPPPQHF. As DNA, the CDR3 is TGTGCCAGCAGCTTGACTCCCCCGCCCCAGCATTTT. This chain connects TRBV6-2 or TRBV6-3 to TRBJ1-5; unclear D gene. The V and J ends lost 6 bases and 9 bases respectively, with 12 bases between them. Germline loops: CDR1 MNHEY, CDR2 SVGEGT. This CDR3 comprises 12 residues.

Comments on this clonotype: A read error may account for a junction end that differs from germline. V usage is TRBV20-1 and J usage is TRBJ2-4, with D maybe TRBD1 (5 bases). The CDR3 extends over 19 amino acids. CDR1 is DFQATT, CDR2 SNEGSKA, per germline (reference sequence). CDR3 DNA sequence: TGCAGTGCTAGAGACCCTGACAAGGGGATTCGGAAAGCCAAAAACATTAAGTACTTC. Its protein is CSARDPDKGIRKAKNIKYF.

Regarding this clonotype: At one end the junction does not follow the germline gene, possibly because of a read error. The gene calls are TRBV11-2 and TRBJ2-7; weak D call: TRBD2 (5 bases). CDR1 and CDR2 (germline): SGHAT, FQNNGV. CDR3 length: 15 residues. CDR3 DNA sequence: TGCGCCAGCGGCTTAAGCGCCAGCTTCCTCTACGAGCAGTACTTC. It translates to CASGLSASFLYEQYF.